The T cell receptor beta chain under discussion was sequenced for a study of graft-versus-host responses after intestinal transplantation. The study's findings and limits: Ileal or blood samples showed some GvH clones first, and such clones were also found in recipient marrow. When patients had graft-donor T cell macrochimerism, their allografts held high graft-versus-host to host-versus-graft clonal ratios.

Germline V lookup: CDR1 SGHAT, CDR2 FQNNGV. The ends lost 4 bases at V and 2 bases at J; junction bases unmatched: 13. This CDR3 is built from 17 residues. Remarks on this clone: Its cognate antigen is unknown.

Some clones are missing from TCRdb's copy, which holds only in-frame ones; the method was immunoSEQ multiplex PCR. In the table there are roughly 28,000 clones, approximately 93% of which are singletons. This rearrangement joins TRBV11-2 to TRBJ1-2; TRBD1 matches 7 bases. Sample: PBMCs, taken about ten weeks after intestinal transplant. The sequence derives from a human patient who received an intestinal transplant, so some T cells may come from the graft donor. The chain's CDR3 is CASSSRPRDRVNYGYTF. Written as DNA, the CDR3 is TGTGCCAGCAGCTCCCGCCCCCGTGACAGGGTAAACTATGGCTACACCTTC. Complete variable domain (other parts from reference TRBV11-2 and TRBJ1-2): EAGVAQSPRYKIIEKRQSVAFWCNPISGHATLYWYQQILGQGPKLLIQFQNNGVVDDSQLPKDRFSAERLKGVDSTLKIQPAKLEDSAVYLCASSSRPRDRVNYGYTFGSGTRLTVV.